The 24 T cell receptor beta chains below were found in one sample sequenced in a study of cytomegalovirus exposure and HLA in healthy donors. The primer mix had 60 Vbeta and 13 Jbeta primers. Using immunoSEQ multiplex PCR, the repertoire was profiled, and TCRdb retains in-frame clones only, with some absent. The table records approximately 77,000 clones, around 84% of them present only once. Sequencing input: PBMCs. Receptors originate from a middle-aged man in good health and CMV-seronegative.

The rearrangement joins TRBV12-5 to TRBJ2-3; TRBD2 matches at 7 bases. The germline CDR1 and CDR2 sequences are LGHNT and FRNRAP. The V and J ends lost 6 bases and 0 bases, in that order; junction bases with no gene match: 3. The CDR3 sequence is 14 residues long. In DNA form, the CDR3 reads TGTGCTAGTGGCCCGACTAGCAGCACAGATACGCAGTATTTT. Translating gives CASGPTSSTDTQYF.

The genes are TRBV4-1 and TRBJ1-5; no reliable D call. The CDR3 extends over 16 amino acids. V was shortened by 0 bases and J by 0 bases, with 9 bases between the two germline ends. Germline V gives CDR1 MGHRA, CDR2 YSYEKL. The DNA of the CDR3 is TGCGCCAGCAGCCAAGAAACGGGGAATAGCAATCAGCCCCAGCATTTT. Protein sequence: CASSQETGNSNQPQHF.

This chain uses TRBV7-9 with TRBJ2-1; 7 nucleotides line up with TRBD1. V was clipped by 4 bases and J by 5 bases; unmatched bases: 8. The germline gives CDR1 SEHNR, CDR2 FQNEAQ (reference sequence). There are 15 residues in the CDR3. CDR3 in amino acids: CASSSRGYGDNEQFF. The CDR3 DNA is TGTGCCAGCAGCTCCAGGGGGTATGGGGACAATGAGCAGTTCTTC.

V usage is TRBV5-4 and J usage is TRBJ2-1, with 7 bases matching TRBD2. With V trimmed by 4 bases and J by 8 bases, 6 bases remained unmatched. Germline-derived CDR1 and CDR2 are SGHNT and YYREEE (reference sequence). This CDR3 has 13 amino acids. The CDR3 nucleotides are TGTGCCAGCAGCGCCTACAGCGGGGATGAGCAGTTCTTC. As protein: CASSAYSGDEQFF.

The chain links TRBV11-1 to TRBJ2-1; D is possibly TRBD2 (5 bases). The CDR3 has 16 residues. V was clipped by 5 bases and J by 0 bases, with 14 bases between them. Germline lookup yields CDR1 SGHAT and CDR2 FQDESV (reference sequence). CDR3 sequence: CASSLTRASSYNEQFF. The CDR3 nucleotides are TGTGCCAGCAGCCTAACTAGAGCGAGCTCCTACAATGAGCAGTTCTTC.

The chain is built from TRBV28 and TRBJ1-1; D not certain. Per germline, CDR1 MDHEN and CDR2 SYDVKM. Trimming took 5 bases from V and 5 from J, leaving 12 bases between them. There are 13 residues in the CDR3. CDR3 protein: CASSPTGRTEAFF. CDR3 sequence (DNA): TGTGCCAGCAGTCCGACTGGGAGGACTGAAGCTTTCTTT.

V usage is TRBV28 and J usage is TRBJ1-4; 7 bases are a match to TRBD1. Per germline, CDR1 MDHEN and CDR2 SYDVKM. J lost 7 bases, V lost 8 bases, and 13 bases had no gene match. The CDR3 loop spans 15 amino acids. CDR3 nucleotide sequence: TGTGCCAGCGCCAGGGACAGCTGGACCGTTGAAAAACTGTTTTTT. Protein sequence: CASARDSWTVEKLFF.

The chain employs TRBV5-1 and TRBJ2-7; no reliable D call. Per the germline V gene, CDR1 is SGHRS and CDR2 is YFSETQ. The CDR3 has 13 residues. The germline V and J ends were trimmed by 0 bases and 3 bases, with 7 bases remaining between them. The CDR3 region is CASSLAGNYEQYF. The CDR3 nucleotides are TGCGCCAGCAGCTTGGCAGGCAACTACGAGCAGTACTTC.

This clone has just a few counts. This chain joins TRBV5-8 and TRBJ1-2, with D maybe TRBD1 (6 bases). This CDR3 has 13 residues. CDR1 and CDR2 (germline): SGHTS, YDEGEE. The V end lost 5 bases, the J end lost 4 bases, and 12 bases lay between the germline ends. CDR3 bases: TGTGCCAGCAGACGAGACAGGTTCTATGGCTACACCTTC. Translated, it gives CASRRDRFYGYTF.

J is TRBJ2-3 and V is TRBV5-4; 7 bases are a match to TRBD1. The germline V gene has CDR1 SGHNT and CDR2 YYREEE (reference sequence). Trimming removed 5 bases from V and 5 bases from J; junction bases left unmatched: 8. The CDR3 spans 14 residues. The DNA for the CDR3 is TGTGCCAGCAGTGCGCGAGCAGGGGGAGATACGCAGTATTTT. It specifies CASSARAGGDTQYF.

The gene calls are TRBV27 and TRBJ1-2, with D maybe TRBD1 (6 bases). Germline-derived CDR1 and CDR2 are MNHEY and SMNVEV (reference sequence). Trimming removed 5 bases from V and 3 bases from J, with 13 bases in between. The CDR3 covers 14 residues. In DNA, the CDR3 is TGTGCCAGCAGTCCCTCCCACAGGGACTATGGCTACACCTTC. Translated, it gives CASSPSHRDYGYTF.

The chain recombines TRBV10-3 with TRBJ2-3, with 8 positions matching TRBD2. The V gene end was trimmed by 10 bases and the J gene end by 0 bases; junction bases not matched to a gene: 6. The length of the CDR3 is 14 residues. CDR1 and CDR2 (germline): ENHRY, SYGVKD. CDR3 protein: CATRLAGSTDTQYF. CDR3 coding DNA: TGTGCCACTCGGCTAGCGGGTAGCACAGATACGCAGTATTTT.

The CDR3 spells CASSSRTSRGPYEQYF. The CDR3 coding sequence is TGTGCCAGCAGCTCCCGGACTAGCCGGGGGCCCTACGAGCAGTACTTC. The V and J genes are TRBV5-4 and TRBJ2-7; TRBD2 aligns across 8 bases. In germline, CDR1 is SGHNT, CDR2 YYREEE (reference sequence). The CDR3 totals 16 residues. J gave up 2 bases and V 3 bases, and 10 bases lay outside the gene matches.

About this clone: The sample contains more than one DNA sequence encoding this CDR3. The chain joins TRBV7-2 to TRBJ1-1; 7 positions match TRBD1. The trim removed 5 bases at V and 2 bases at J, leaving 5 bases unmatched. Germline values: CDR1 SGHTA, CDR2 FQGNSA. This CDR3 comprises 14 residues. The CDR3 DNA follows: TGTGCCAGCAGCCGGGACAGAACTAACACTGAAGCTTTCTTT. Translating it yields CASSRDRTNTEAFF.

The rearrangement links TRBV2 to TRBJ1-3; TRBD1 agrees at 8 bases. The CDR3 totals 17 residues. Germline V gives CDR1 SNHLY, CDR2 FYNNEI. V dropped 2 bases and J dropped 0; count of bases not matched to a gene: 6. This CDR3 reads CASSERTGWSSGNTIYF. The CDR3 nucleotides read TGTGCCAGCAGTGAAAGGACAGGGTGGAGCTCTGGAAACACCATATATTTT.

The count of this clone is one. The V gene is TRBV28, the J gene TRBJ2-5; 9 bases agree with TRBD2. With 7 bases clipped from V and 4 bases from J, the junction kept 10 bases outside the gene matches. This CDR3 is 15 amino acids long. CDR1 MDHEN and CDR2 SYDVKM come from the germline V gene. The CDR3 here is CASTDPAGGGETQYF. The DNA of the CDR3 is TGTGCCAGCACCGATCCAGCGGGAGGTGGAGAGACCCAGTACTTC.

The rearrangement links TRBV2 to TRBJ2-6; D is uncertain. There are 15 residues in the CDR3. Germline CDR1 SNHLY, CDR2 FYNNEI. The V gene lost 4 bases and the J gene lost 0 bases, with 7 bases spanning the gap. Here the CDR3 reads CASSVAISGANVLTF. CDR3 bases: TGTGCCAGCAGTGTAGCTATCTCTGGGGCCAACGTCCTGACTTTC.

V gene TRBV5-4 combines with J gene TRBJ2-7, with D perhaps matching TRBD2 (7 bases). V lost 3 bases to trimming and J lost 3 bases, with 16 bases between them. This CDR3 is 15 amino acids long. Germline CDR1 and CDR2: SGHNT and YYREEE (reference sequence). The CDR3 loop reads CASSYGGLASYEQYF. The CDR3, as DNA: TGTGCCAGCAGCTACGGGGGGCTAGCGAGCTACGAGCAGTACTTC.

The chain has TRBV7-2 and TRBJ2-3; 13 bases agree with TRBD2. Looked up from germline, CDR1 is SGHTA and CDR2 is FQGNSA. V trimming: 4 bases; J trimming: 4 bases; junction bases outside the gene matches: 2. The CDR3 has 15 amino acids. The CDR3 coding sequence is TGTGCCAGCAGCTCACTAGCGGGAGGGGCAGATACGCAGTATTTT. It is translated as CASSSLAGGADTQYF. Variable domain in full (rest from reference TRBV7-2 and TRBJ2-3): GAGVSQSPSNKVTEKGKDVELRCDPISGHTALYWYRQSLGQGLEFLIYFQGNSAPDKSGLPSDRFSAERTGGSVSTLTIQRTQQEDSAVYLCASSSLAGGADTQYFGPGTRLTVL.

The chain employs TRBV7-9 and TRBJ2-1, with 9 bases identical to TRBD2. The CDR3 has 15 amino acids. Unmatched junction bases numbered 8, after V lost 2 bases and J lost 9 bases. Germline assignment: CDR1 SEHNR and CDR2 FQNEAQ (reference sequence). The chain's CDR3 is CASSLTSSGRGEQFF. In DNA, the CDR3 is TGTGCCAGCAGCTTAACGAGTAGCGGGAGAGGTGAGCAGTTCTTC.

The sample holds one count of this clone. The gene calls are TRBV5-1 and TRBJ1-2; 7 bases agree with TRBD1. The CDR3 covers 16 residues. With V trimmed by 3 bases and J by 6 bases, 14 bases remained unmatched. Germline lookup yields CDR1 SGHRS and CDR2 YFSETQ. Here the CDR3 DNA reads TGCGCCAGCAGCTCGGGGGCCCGGACAGGATCTGATGGCTACACCTTC. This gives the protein CASSSGARTGSDGYTF.

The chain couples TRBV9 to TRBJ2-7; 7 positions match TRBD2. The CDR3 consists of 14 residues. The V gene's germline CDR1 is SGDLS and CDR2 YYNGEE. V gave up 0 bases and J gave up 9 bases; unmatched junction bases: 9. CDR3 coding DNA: TGTGCCAGCAGCGTAGAAGCGGGGCTCGGGGGGCAGTACTTC. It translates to CASSVEAGLGGQYF.

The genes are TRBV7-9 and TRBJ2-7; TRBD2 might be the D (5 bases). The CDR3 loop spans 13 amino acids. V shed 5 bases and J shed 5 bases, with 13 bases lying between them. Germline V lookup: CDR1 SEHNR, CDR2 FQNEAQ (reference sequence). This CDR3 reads CASSPTPGNEQYF. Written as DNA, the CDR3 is TGTGCCAGCAGCCCGACCCCCGGGAACGAGCAGTACTTC.

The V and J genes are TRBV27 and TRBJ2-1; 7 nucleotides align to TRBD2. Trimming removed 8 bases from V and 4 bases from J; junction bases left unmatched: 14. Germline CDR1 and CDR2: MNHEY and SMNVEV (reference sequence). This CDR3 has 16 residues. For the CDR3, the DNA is TGTGCCAGCGGTAAAAGAAGGACTAGTTCATACAATGAGCAGTTCTTC. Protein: CASGKRRTSSYNEQFF.